A single sample gave rise to the 14 T cell receptor beta chains below, sequenced in a study of shared clonotypes between healthy human individuals. Libraries were prepared by immunoSEQ multiplex PCR; TCRdb keeps only in-frame clonotypes and omits some of them. Here the sample spans approximately 980,000 clones, 70% to 85% being singletons. The sample comprised memory CD4+ T cells sorted from blood. Subset reported: CD45RA-negative fraction. The source is a man between 18 and 35 years old in good health.

This clone was seen a single time. This chain connects TRBV7-2 to TRBJ2-1; unclear D gene. V was pared by 1 base and J by 0 bases, with 10 bases between. This CDR3 has 16 amino acids. Germline loops: CDR1 SGHTA, CDR2 FQGNSA. CDR3 sequence reads: CASSLVRTSSYNEQFF. CDR3 nucleotide sequence: TGTGCCAGCAGCTTAGTGCGGACGAGCTCCTACAATGAGCAGTTCTTC.

The V gene is TRBV7-9, the J gene TRBJ2-5, with D perhaps TRBD1 (7 bases). Germline lookup yields CDR1 SEHNR and CDR2 FQNEAQ (reference sequence). V lost 5 bases to trimming and J lost 5 bases, with 15 bases between them. CDR3 size: 14 residues. CDR3 region: CASSLPGGTETQYF. In DNA form, the CDR3 reads TGTGCCAGCAGCCTCCCAGGGGGGACGGAGACCCAGTACTTC.

This chain connects TRBV27 to TRBJ1-6, with D perhaps TRBD1 (5 bases). V was cut by 6 bases and J by 6 bases, with 9 bases left in between. There are 13 residues in the CDR3. CDR1 and CDR2 (germline): MNHEY, SMNVEV (reference sequence). CDR3 sequence reads: CASRSGPNSPLHF. DNA of the CDR3: TGTGCCAGCAGGTCGGGGCCTAATTCACCCCTCCACTTT.

The CDR3, as DNA: TGTGCCAGCAGCCCGACTAGCGGGGGGTACAATGAGCAGTTCTTC. Its translation: CASSPTSGGYNEQFF. The V and J genes are TRBV7-3 and TRBJ2-1; 13 bases line up with TRBD2. Germline-derived CDR1 and CDR2 are SGHTA and FQGTGA. V trimming: 5 bases; J trimming: 4 bases; junction bases outside the gene matches: 2. The CDR3 covers 15 residues.

The chain joins TRBV7-6 to TRBJ2-5; D perhaps matches TRBD1 (5 bases). The CDR3 runs 13 residues. The V and J ends lost 2 bases and 7 bases respectively, with 11 bases between them. Germline V gene lookup returns CDR1 SGHVS and CDR2 FNYEAQ. CDR3 residues: CASSLLLQGTQYF. In DNA form, the CDR3 reads TGTGCCAGCAGCTTACTCCTGCAGGGGACCCAGTACTTC. The full variable domain, completed using reference TRBV7-6 and TRBJ2-5, is GAGVSQSPRYKVTKRGQDVALRCDPISGHVSLYWYRQALGQGPEFLTYFNYEAQQDKSGLPNDRFSAERPEGSISTLTIQRTEQRDSAMYRCASSLLLQGTQYFGPGTRLLVL.

The gene calls are TRBV23-1 and TRBJ2-7; the D gene is possibly TRBD2 (6 bases). TRBV23-1 is flagged as an ORF with uncertain function. The ends were cut back, 0 bases at V and 0 bases at J, with 24 bases in the middle. The CDR3 consists of 20 residues. CDR3 nucleotide sequence: TGCGCCAGCAGTCAATCGGGGGACTCCGCTTTAATCAGGAGCTCCTACGAGCAGTACTTC. This gives the protein CASSQSGDSALIRSSYEQYF.

The chain employs TRBV5-6 and TRBJ2-4; D remains unclear. Between the trimmed V and J ends, which lost 1 base and 6 bases, there was a span of 8 bases. CDR1 SGHDT and CDR2 YYEEEE come from the germline V gene. The CDR3 spans 13 residues. CDR3 nucleotide sequence: TGTGCCAGCAGCTTGCAGGTTGCAAACATTCAGTACTTC. Encoded protein: CASSLQVANIQYF.

This clone was picked up a small number of times. The chain has TRBV5-4 and TRBJ2-5; D ambiguous. This CDR3 has 14 amino acids. CDR1 is SGHNT, CDR2 YYREEE, per germline (reference sequence). Deletions cut 0 bases from V and 0 bases from J, with 6 bases between. CDR3 nucleotide sequence: TGTGCCAGCAGCTTGGTACTGAACCAAGAGACCCAGTACTTC. Its translation is CASSLVLNQETQYF.

V gene TRBV7-2 combines with J gene TRBJ2-7, with D hard to call. Germline V gene data show CDR1 as SGHTA and CDR2 as FQGNSA. The CDR3 contains 15 residues. V was shortened by 1 base and J by 4 bases, with 14 bases between the two germline ends. CDR3 DNA sequence: TGTGCCAGCAGCTTAGGCCCAGACTTGAAGTACGAGCAGTACTTC. This sequence encodes CASSLGPDLKYEQYF.

This rearrangement joins TRBV7-2 to TRBJ2-7; no reliable D call. V was cut by 4 bases and J by 10 bases, with 14 bases left in between. Germline CDR1 is SGHTA and CDR2 is FQGNSA. There are 12 residues in the CDR3. CDR3 DNA: TGTGCCAGCAGCTCCCCACAGACAAATCAGTACTTC. It translates to CASSSPQTNQYF.

The chain carries TRBV10-3 and TRBJ1-6; D is possibly TRBD1 (6 bases). Germline lookup yields CDR1 ENHRY and CDR2 SYGVKD. Trimming removed 10 bases from V and 6 bases from J, with 13 bases in between. This CDR3 spans 13 amino acids. The CDR3 nucleotides read TGTGCCACCTCCGGGACAAGTAATTCACCCCTCCACTTT. It specifies CATSGTSNSPLHF.

The V gene is TRBV5-1, the J gene TRBJ2-3; the D call may be TRBD1 or TRBD2 (5 bases each). CDR3 length: 16 residues. Per germline, CDR1 SGHRS and CDR2 YFSETQ. V lost 4 bases, J lost 6 bases, and 21 bases lay in between. CDR3 DNA sequence: TGCGCCAGCAGCCCCACCGGTGGGACGAAGGGGGATACGCAGTATTTT. This sequence encodes CASSPTGGTKGDTQYF.

The chain recombines TRBV5-1 with TRBJ2-2; 9 bases match TRBD1. Trimming removed 0 bases from V and 1 base from J; junction bases left unmatched: 1. The CDR3 runs 16 residues. CDR1 SGHRS and CDR2 YFSETQ come from the germline V gene. The CDR3 DNA reads TGCGCCAGCAGCTTGGGGGACAGGGTGAACACCGGGGAGCTGTTTTTT. Its translation is CASSLGDRVNTGELFF.

In the case of this clone: This specimen includes other DNA sequences encoding the same CDR3. The gene calls are TRBV28 and TRBJ1-5; no firm D call. Deletions cut 6 bases from V and 2 bases from J, with 8 bases between. The germline V gene has CDR1 MDHEN and CDR2 SYDVKM. The CDR3 runs to 13 residues. CDR3 region: CASRGRGNQPQHF. The CDR3 nucleotides read TGTGCCAGCAGGGGCCGGGGCAATCAGCCCCAGCATTTT. The full variable domain, in which reference TRBV28 and TRBJ1-5 provide the parts outside the CDR3, is DVKVTQSSRYLVKRTGEKVFLECVQDMDHENMFWYRQDPGLGLRLIYFSYDVKMKEKGDIPEGYSVSREKKERFSLILESASTNQTSMYLCASRGRGNQPQHFGDGTRLSIL.